These 9 T cell receptor beta chains were sequenced from one sample in a study of shared clonotypes between healthy human individuals. Some clones are missing from TCRdb's copy, which holds only in-frame ones; the method was immunoSEQ multiplex PCR. Of approximately 640,000 clones in the sample, about nine tenths were seen once. The specimen sequenced was memory CD8+ T cells from PBMCs. Documented subset: CD45RO+ cells pooled with CCR7-negative TemRA cells. These receptors all come from a man in his late teens or twenties in good health. Some clones in this sample may be carry-over from other donors' samples.

The chain uses TRBV5-4 and TRBJ1-1, with no clear D. The CDR3 has 15 residues. Germline V gene data show CDR1 as SGHNT and CDR2 as YYREEE (reference sequence). The V gene lost 1 base and the J gene lost 1 base, with 11 bases spanning the gap. The chain's CDR3 is CASSLLAFENTEAFF. In nucleotides, the CDR3 is TGTGCCAGCAGCTTGTTGGCTTTCGAGAACACTGAAGCTTTCTTT.

V is TRBV28 and J is TRBJ2-3, with 10 bases that match TRBD1. CDR3 length: 15 residues. The ends lost 5 bases at V and 5 bases at J; junction bases unmatched: 7. Germline CDR1 is MDHEN and CDR2 is SYDVKM. The chain's CDR3 is CASSVTGGRRDTQYF. CDR3 sequence (DNA): TGTGCCAGCAGTGTGACAGGGGGCAGGAGAGATACGCAGTATTTT. Supplemented by reference TRBV28 and TRBJ2-3, the full variable domain reads DVKVTQSSRYLVKRTGEKVFLECVQDMDHENMFWYRQDPGLGLRLIYFSYDVKMKEKGDIPEGYSVSREKKERFSLILESASTNQTSMYLCASSVTGGRRDTQYFGPGTRLTVL.

The rearrangement uses TRBV29-1 and TRBJ2-7; a weak D match, TRBD1 (6 bases). V lost 1 base and J 0 bases, leaving 22 bases between the germline ends. CDR1 SQVTM and CDR2 ANQGSEA come from the germline V gene. This CDR3 is built from 18 residues. As DNA, the CDR3 is TGCAGCGTTGAAGTTAACAGATTGGACAGACGCCTCTCCTACGAGCAGTACTTC. Its translation: CSVEVNRLDRRLSYEQYF.

The V and J genes are TRBV6-5 and TRBJ1-1; 8 nucleotides agree with TRBD1. J lost 0 bases, V lost 2 bases, and 5 bases had no gene match. The germline gives CDR1 MNHEY, CDR2 SVGAGI. The CDR3 extends over 16 amino acids. The CDR3 loop is CASSYMQGAMNTEAFF. As DNA, the CDR3 is TGTGCCAGCAGTTACATGCAGGGGGCCATGAACACTGAAGCTTTCTTT.

V gene TRBV7-8 combines with J gene TRBJ1-2, with D tentatively TRBD1 (6 bases). Germline CDR1 is SGHVS and CDR2 is FQNEAQ. The CDR3 is made up of 12 amino acids. V was shortened by 6 bases and J by 6 bases, with 11 bases between the two germline ends. The CDR3 reads CASRSGADGYTF. The DNA of the CDR3 is TGTGCCAGCAGGTCAGGGGCGGATGGCTACACCTTC.

As DNA, the CDR3 is TGCGCCAGCAGCCAGAGACTTGACACAGATACGCAGTATTTT. Residues: CASSQRLDTDTQYF. This chain links TRBV4-1 with TRBJ2-3; D is unresolved. V was shortened by 3 bases and J by 2 bases, with 9 bases between the two germline ends. The germline V gene has CDR1 MGHRA and CDR2 YSYEKL. The CDR3 sequence is 14 residues long.

In this sample, this clone turned up once. A read error is possible here, since a much larger clone lies one base away. The chain combines TRBV6-5 with TRBJ1-1; 9 nucleotides line up with TRBD1. V dropped 6 bases and J dropped 1; count of bases not matched to a gene: 0. Germline CDR1 MNHEY, CDR2 SVGAGI. The CDR3 has 13 residues. The CDR3 bases are TGTGCCAGCAGGGACAGGGGGAACACTGAAGCTTTCTTT. Translation: CASRDRGNTEAFF.

This clone occurred once. V is TRBV4-1 and J is TRBJ1-3; TRBD1 aligns across 8 bases. The V gene end was trimmed by 3 bases and the J gene end by 0 bases; junction bases not matched to a gene: 13. The CDR3 contains 19 residues. Germline CDR1 and CDR2: MGHRA and YSYEKL. In DNA form, the CDR3 reads TGCGCCAGCAGCCAGGCCCCAGGCAGGGGGCATAGCTCTGGAAACACCATATATTTT. Protein sequence: CASSQAPGRGHSSGNTIYF.

This clone appeared once. CDR3 nucleotides: TGTGCCAGCAGCCTGGGGACAGGGGGGGACACTGAAGCTTTCTTT. It codes for CASSLGTGGDTEAFF. The V call is TRBV28, the J call TRBJ1-1, with 11 positions matching TRBD1. The CDR3 spans 15 residues. The germline CDR1 and CDR2 sequences are MDHEN and SYDVKM. V trimming: 6 bases; J trimming: 3 bases; junction bases outside the gene matches: 6.